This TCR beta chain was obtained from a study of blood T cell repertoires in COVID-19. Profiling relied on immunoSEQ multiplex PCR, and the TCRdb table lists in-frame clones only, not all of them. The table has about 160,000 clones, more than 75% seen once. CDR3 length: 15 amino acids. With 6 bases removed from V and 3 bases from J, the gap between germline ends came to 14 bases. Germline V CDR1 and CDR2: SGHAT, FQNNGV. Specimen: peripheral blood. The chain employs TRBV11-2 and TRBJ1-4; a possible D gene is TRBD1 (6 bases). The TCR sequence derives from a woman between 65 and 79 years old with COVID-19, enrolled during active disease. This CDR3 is CASSWDTYPNEKLFF. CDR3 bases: TGTGCCAGCAGTTGGGACACCTACCCTAATGAAAAACTGTTTTTT.